This T cell receptor (beta chain) was sequenced for a study of shared clonotypes between healthy human individuals. This CDR3 is built from 12 residues. The germline gives CDR1 SEHNR, CDR2 FQNEAQ (reference sequence). Trimming cost V 5 bases and J 9 bases, with 11 bases left between them. Sequencing was performed with immunoSEQ multiplex PCR; in TCRdb, only in-frame clones are kept and a portion is missing. The table records approximately 620,000 clones, less than 98% of them present only once. The sample consisted of naive CD4+ T cells sorted from blood. Subset indicated: CD45RA+ positively selected. The gene calls are TRBV7-9 and TRBJ2-1, with a weak D call TRBD2 (6 bases). This clonotype was obtained from a woman in her 30s in good health. The CDR3 bases are TGTGCCAGCAGCGCTCATAGCGGTGAGCAGTTCTTC. Encoded protein: CASSAHSGEQFF.